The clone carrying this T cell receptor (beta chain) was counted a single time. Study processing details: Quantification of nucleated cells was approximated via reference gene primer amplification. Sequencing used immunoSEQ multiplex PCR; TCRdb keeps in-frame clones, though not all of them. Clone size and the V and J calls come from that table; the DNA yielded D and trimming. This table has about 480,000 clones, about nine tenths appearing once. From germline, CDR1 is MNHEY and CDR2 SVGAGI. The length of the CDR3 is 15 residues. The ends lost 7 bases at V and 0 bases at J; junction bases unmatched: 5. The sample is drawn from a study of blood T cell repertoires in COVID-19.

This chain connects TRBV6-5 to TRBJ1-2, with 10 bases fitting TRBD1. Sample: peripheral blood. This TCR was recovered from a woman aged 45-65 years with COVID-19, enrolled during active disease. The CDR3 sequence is CASTPGTGANYGYTF. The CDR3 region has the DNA TGTGCCAGCACCCCGGGGACAGGGGCTAACTATGGCTACACCTTC.